This paragraph covers one TCR beta chain sequence. Its antigen is unidentified. The record originates from a study of T cells after posttransplantation cyclophosphamide. Study-level results: Recipient CMV seropositivity and CMV reactivation strongly tracked TRB clonality.

TCRdb's copy holds only in-frame clones and misses some; the assay was immunoSEQ multiplex PCR. In total the sample includes about 30,000 clones, none of them seen once. J lost 3 bases, V lost 6 bases, and 6 bases had no gene match. The length of the CDR3 is 15 residues. Germline V gene data show CDR1 as MNHEY and CDR2 as SVGAGI. The chain combines TRBV6-5 with TRBJ2-3; TRBD2 aligns across 10 bases. The specimen sequenced was PBMCs. The sequence was collected from a woman aged 55 to 70 in good health, CMV-negative, and a related stem cell transplant donor. Here the CDR3 DNA reads TGTGCCAGCAGCGCAGCGGGGGGGCTGACAGATACGCAGTATTTT. Translating gives CASSAAGGLTDTQYF.